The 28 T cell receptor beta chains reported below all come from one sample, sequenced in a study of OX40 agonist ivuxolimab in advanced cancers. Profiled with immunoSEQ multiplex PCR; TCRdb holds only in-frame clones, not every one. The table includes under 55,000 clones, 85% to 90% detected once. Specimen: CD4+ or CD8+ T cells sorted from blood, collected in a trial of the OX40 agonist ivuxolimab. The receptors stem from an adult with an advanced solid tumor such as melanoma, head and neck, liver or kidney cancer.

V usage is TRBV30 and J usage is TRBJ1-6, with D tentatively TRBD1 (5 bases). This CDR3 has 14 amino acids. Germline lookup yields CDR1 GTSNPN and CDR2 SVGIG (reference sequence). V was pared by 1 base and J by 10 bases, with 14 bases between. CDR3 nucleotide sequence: TGTGCCTGGAGTGGGTTGGGGCCTGGATCACCCCTCCACTTT. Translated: CAWSGLGPGSPLHF.

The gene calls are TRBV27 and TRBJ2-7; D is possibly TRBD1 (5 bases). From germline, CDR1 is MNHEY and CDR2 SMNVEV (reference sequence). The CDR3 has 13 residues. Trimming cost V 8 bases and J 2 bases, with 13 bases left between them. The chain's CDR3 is CASGQLQTYEQYF. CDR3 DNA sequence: TGTGCCAGCGGACAACTCCAAACCTACGAGCAGTACTTC.

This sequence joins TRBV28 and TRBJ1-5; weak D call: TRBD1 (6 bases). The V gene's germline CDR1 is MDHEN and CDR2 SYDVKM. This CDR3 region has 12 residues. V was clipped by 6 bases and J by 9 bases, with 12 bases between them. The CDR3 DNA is TGTGCCAGCAGCACAGGGTTTGGGCCCCAGCATTTT. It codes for CASSTGFGPQHF.

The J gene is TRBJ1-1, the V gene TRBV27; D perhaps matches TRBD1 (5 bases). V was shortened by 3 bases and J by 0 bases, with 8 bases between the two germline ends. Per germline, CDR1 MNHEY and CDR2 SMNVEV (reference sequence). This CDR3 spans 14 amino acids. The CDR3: CASSFRGMNTEAFF. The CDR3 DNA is TGTGCCAGCAGTTTTCGGGGCATGAACACTGAAGCTTTCTTT.

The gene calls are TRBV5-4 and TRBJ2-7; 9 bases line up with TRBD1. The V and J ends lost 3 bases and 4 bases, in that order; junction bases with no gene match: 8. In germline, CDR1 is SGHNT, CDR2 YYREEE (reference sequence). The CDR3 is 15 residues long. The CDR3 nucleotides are TGTGCCAGCAGCTCTCCGGGACAGGGTCCGTACGAGCAGTACTTC. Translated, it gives CASSSPGQGPYEQYF. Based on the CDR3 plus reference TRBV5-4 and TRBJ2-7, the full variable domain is ETGVTQSPTHLIKTRGQQVTLRCSSQSGHNTVSWYQQALGQGPQFIFQYYREEENGRGNFPPRFSGLQFPNYSSELNVNALELDDSALYLCASSSPGQGPYEQYFGPGTRLTVT.

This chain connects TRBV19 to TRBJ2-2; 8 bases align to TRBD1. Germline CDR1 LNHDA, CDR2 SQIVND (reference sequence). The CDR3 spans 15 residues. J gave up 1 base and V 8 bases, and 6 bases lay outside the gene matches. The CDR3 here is CASQRTGRNTGELFF. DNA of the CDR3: TGTGCCAGTCAAAGGACAGGGCGGAACACCGGGGAGCTGTTTTTT.

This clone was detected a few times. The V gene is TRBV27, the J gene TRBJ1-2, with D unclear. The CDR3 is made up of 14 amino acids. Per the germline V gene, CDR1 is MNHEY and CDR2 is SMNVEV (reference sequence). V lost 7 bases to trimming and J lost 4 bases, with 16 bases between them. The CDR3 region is CASKRQALAYGYTF. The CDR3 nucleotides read TGTGCCAGCAAGCGGCAAGCCCTGGCCTATGGCTACACCTTC.

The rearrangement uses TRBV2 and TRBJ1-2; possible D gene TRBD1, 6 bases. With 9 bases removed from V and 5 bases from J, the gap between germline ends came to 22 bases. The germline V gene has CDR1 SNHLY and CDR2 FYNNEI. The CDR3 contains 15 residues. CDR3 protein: CASKVSRGALYGYTF. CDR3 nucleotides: TGTGCCAGTAAAGTCTCGCGGGGGGCTTTGTATGGCTACACCTTC.

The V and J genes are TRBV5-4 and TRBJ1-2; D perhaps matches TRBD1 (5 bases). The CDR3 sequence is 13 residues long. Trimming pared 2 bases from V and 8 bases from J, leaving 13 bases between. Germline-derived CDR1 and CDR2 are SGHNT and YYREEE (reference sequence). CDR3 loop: CASSFAGLEGYTF. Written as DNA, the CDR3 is TGTGCCAGCAGCTTTGCAGGGTTGGAGGGCTACACCTTC.

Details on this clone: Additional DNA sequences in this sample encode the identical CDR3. In DNA, the CDR3 is TGCGCCAGCAGCTTGGGAGGGACCTACGAGCAGTACTTC. It encodes CASSLGGTYEQYF. The chain carries TRBV5-1 and TRBJ2-7, with D perhaps TRBD2 (5 bases). Germline values: CDR1 SGHRS, CDR2 YFSETQ. V lost 0 bases and J lost 2, with 6 bases in between. The CDR3 runs 13 residues.

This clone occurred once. The CDR3 reads CASSRHSAGGMGNSPLHF. The CDR3 DNA reads TGTGCCAGCAGCCGTCATTCAGCAGGGGGCATGGGGAATTCACCCCTCCACTTT. The chain combines TRBV6-4 with TRBJ1-6, with 8 positions matching TRBD1. Germline V gives CDR1 MRHNA, CDR2 SNTAGT. This CDR3 contains 18 residues. V was pared by 6 bases and J by 7 bases, with 17 bases of the junction left unmatched.

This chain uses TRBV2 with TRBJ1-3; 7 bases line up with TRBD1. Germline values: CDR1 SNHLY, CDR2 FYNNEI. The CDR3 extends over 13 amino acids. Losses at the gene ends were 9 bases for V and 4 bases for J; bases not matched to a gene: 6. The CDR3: CASIRDSGNTIYF. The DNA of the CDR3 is TGTGCCAGTATCCGGGACAGCGGAAACACCATATATTTT.

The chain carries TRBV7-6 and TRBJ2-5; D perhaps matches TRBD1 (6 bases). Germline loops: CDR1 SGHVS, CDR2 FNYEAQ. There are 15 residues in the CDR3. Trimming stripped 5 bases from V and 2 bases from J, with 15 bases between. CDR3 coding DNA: TGTGCCAGCAGCATCTCAGGGGCTCCTCAAGAGACCCAGTACTTC. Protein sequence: CASSISGAPQETQYF.

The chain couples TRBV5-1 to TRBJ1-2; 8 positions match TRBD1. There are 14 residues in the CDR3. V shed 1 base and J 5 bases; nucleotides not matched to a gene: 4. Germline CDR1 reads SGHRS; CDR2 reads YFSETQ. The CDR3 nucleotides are TGCGCCAGCAGCTTGACAGGGGGGCTTTATGGCTACACCTTC. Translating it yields CASSLTGGLYGYTF.

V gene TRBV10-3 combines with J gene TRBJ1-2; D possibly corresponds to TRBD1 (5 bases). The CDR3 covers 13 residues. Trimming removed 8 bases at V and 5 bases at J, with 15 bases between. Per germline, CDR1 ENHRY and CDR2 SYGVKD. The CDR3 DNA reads TGTGCCATCGGAGAGGGACTCAGATATGGCTACACCTTC. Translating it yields CAIGEGLRYGYTF.

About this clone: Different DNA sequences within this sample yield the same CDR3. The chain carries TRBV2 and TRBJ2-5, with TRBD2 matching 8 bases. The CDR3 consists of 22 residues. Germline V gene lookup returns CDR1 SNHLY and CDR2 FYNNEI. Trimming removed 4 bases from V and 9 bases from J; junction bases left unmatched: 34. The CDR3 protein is CASSGRTGTSQETSLEPPPQYF. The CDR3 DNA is TGTGCCAGCAGTGGCCGGACCGGGACTAGTCAAGAGACGTCCCTCGAGCCCCCGCCCCAGTACTTC. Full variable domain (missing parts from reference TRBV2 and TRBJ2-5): EPEVTQTPSHQVTQMGQEVILRCVPISNHLYFYWYRQILGQKVEFLVSFYNNEISEKSEIFDDQFSVERPDGSNFTLKIRSTKLEDSAMYFCASSGRTGTSQETSLEPPPQYFGPGTRLLVL.

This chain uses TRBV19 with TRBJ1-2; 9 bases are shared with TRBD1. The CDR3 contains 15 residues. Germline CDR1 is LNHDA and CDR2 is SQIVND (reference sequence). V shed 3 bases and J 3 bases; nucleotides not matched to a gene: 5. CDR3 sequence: CASSIEGQGYYGYTF. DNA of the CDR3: TGTGCCAGTAGTATCGAGGGACAGGGTTACTATGGCTACACCTTC.

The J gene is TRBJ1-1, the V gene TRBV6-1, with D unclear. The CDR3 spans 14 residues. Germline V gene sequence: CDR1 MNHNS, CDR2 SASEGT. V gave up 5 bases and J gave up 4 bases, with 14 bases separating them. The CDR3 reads CASSPTGWGTEAFF. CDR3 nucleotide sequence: TGTGCCAGCAGTCCCACGGGTTGGGGCACTGAAGCTTTCTTT.

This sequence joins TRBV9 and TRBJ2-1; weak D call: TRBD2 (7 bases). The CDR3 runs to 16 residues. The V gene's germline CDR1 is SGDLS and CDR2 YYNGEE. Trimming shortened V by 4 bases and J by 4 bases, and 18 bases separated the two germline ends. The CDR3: CASSPQGGRGYNEQFF. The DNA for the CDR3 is TGTGCCAGCAGCCCTCAAGGGGGGAGGGGGTACAATGAGCAGTTCTTC. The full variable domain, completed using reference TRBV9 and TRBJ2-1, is DSGVTQTPKHLITATGQRVTLRCSPRSGDLSVYWYQQSLDQGLQFLIQYYNGEERAKGNILERFSAQQFPDLHSELNLSSLELGDSALYFCASSPQGGRGYNEQFFGPGTRLTVL.

The CDR3 spells CASSPRAGELFF. DNA of the CDR3: TGCGCCAGCAGCCCCCGCGCCGGGGAGCTGTTTTTT. This sequence joins TRBV5-1 and TRBJ2-2, with unresolved D. V dropped 4 bases and J dropped 6 bases, with 7 bases sitting between them. Germline V gene sequence: CDR1 SGHRS, CDR2 YFSETQ. This CDR3 contains 12 residues.

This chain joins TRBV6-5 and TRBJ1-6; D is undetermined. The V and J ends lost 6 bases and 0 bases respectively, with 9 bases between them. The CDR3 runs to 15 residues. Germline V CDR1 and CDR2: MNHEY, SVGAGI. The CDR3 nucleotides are TGTGCCAGCAGAGGACTGACCTCCTATAATTCACCCCTCCACTTT. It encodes CASRGLTSYNSPLHF.

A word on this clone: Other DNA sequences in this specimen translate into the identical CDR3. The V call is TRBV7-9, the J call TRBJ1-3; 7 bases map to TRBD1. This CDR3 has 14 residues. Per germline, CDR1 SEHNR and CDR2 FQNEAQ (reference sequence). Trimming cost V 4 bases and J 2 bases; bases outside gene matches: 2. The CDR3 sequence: CASSSTGAGNTIYF. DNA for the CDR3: TGTGCCAGCAGCTCAACAGGGGCTGGAAACACCATATATTTT.

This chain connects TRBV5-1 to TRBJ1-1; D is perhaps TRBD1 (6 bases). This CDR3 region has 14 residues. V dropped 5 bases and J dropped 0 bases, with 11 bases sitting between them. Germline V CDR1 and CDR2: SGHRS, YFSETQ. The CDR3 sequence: CASRVTGLNTEAFF. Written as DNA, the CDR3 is TGCGCCAGCAGAGTTACAGGGTTGAACACTGAAGCTTTCTTT.

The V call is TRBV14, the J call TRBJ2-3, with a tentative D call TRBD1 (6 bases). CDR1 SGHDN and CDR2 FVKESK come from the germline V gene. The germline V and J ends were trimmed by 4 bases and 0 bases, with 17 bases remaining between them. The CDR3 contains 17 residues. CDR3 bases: TGTGCCAGCAGCCGCCTGACAGGCCTCCTGAGCACAGATACGCAGTATTTT. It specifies CASSRLTGLLSTDTQYF.

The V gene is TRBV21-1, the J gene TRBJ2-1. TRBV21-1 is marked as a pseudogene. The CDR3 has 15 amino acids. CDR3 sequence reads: CASPTGLAEGGEQFF. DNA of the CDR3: TGTGCCAGCCCCACGGGGCTAGCAGAGGGGGGAGAGCAGTTCTTC.

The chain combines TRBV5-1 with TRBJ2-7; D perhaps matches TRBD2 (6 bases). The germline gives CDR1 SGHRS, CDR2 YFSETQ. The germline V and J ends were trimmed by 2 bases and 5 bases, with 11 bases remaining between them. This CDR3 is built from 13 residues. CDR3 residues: CASSLRGSNEQYF. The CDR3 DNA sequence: TGCGCCAGCAGCTTACGGGGGTCCAACGAGCAGTACTTC. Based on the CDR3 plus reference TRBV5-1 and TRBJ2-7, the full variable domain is KAGVTQTPRYLIKTRGQQVTLSCSPISGHRSVSWYQQTPGQGLQFLFEYFSETQRNKGNFPGRFSGRQFSNSRSEMNVSTLELGDSALYLCASSLRGSNEQYFGPGTRLTVT.

CDR3 sequence reads: CAWSVHSRTEAFF. In nucleotides, the CDR3 is TGTGCCTGGAGTGTACATTCCAGGACTGAAGCTTTCTTT. The chain has TRBV30 and TRBJ1-1; D is unresolved. V lost 0 bases to trimming and J lost 5 bases, with 10 bases between them. CDR3 length equals 13 residues. Germline lookup yields CDR1 GTSNPN and CDR2 SVGIG (reference sequence).

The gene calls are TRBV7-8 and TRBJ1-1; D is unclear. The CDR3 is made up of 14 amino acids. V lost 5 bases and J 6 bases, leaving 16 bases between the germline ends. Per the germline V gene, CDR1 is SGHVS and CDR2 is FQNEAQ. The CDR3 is CASSGHAGRPEAFF. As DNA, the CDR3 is TGTGCCAGCAGCGGGCATGCGGGAAGACCTGAAGCTTTCTTT. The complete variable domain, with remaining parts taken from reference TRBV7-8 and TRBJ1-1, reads GAGVSQSPRYKVAKRGQDVALRCDPISGHVSLFWYQQALGQGPEFLTYFQNEAQLDKSGLPSDRFFAERPEGSVSTLKIQRTQQEDSAVYLCASSGHAGRPEAFFGQGTRLTVV.